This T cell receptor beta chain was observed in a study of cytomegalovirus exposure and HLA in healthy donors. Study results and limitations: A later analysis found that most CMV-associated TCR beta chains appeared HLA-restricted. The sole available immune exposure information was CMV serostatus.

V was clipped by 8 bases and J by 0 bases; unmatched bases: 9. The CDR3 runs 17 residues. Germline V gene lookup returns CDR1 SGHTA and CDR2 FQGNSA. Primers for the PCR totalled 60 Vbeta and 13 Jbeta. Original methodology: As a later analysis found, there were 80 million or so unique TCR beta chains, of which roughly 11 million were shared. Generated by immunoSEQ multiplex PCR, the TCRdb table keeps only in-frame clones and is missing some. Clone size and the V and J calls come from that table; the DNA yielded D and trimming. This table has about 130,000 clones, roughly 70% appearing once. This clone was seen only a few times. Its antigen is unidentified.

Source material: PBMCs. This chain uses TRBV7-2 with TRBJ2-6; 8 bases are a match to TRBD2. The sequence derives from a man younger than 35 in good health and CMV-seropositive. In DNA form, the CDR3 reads TGTGCCAGCCAGGTCCGTCGGGGGGGCTCTGGGGCCAACGTCCTGACTTTC. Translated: CASQVRRGGSGANVLTF.